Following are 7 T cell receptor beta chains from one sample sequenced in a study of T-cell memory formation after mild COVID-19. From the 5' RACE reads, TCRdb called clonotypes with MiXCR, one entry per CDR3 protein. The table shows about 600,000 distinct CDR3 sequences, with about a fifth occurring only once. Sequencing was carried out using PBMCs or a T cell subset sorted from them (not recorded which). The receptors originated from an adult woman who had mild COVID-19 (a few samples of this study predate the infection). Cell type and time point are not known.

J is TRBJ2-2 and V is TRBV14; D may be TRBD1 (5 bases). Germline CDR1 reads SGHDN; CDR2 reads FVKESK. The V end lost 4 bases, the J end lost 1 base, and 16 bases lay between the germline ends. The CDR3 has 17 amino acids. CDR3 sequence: CASSRSLGQGNTGELFF. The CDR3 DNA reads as TGTGCCAGCAGCCGCTCTTTAGGGCAGGGGAACACCGGGGAGCTGTTTTTT.

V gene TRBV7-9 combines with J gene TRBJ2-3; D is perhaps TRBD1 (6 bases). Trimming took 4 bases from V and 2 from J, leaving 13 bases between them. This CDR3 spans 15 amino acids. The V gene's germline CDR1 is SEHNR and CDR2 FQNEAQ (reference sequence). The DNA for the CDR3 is TGTGCCAGCAGCTCCTCCCAGGGGCCCACAGATACGCAGTATTTT. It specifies CASSSSQGPTDTQYF.

The CDR3 nucleotides read TGTGCCAGCAGCTTAGGGGACAGGGCTTACCAAGAGACCCAGTACTTC. It is translated as CASSLGDRAYQETQYF. V gene TRBV7-9 combines with J gene TRBJ2-5; 9 bases map to TRBD1. The CDR3 totals 16 residues. With V trimmed by 1 base and J by 0 bases, 3 bases remained unmatched. From germline, CDR1 is SEHNR and CDR2 FQNEAQ (reference sequence). Based on the CDR3 plus reference TRBV7-9 and TRBJ2-5, the full variable domain is DTGVSQNPRHKITKRGQNVTFRCDPISEHNRLYWYRQTLGQGPEFLTYFQNEAQLEKSRLLSDRFSAERPKGSFSTLEIQRTEQGDSAMYLCASSLGDRAYQETQYFGPGTRLLVL.

The CDR3 reads CASRVTGGAGNEQFF. CDR3 in DNA: TGTGCCAGCAGGGTGACAGGGGGCGCAGGCAATGAGCAGTTCTTC. The chain uses TRBV2 and TRBJ2-1; 10 positions agree with TRBD1. Germline trimming cut 6 bases from V and 6 bases from J; bases unmatched to any gene: 8. The CDR3 is 15 amino acids. CDR1 is SNHLY and CDR2 is FYNNEI in the germline V gene.

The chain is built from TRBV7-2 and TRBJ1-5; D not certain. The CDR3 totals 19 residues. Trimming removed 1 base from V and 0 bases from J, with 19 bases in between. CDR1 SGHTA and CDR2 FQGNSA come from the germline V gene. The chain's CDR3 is CASSLVRIAQPYSNQPQHF. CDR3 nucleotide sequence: TGTGCCAGCAGCTTAGTAAGGATTGCACAGCCTTATAGCAATCAGCCCCAGCATTTT.

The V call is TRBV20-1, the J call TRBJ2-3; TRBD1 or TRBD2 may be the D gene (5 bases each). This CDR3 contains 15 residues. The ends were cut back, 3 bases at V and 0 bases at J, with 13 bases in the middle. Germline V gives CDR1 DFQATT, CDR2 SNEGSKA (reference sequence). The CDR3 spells CSASARGVSTDTQYF. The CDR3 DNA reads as TGCAGTGCTAGTGCTAGAGGGGTTAGCACAGATACGCAGTATTTT.

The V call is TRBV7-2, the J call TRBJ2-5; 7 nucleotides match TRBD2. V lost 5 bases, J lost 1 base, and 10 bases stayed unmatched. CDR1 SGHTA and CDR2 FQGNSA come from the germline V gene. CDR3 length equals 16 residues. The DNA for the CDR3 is TGTGCCAGCAGCCCCCCCGGGAGGCGGGCCCAAGAGACCCAGTACTTC. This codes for CASSPPGRRAQETQYF.